What follows describes a single T cell receptor beta chain. This record belongs to a study of control samples from healthy donors and cancer patients. TCRdb keeps only in-frame clones here, not all; method: immunoSEQ multiplex PCR. Of about 130,000 clones in the sample, under 95% were seen once. Germline assignment: CDR1 SGDLS and CDR2 YYNGEE. The length of the CDR3 is 14 residues. V lost 3 bases to trimming and J lost 8 bases; unmatched junction nucleotides: 5. The J gene is TRBJ2-1, the V gene TRBV9, with 10 bases fitting TRBD2. This clonotype was obtained from a man between 18 and 35 years old in good health. Sequenced material: blood. Here the CDR3 DNA reads TGTGCCAGCAGCGAAAGCGGGGGGGCCGATGAGCAGTTCTTC. Translation gives CASSESGGADEQFF.